The 19 T cell receptor beta chains presented below share a single source sample, sequenced in a study of blood T cell repertoires in COVID-19. Assay used: immunoSEQ multiplex PCR; TCRdb lists only in-frame clones, some missing. The table lists over 350,000 clones, 85% to 90% of them singletons. Sequencing was performed on PBMCs or T cells enriched from blood (not recorded which). The receptor set was obtained from a woman aged 18-35 years who had recovered from COVID-19.

This clone has only one observation. The J gene is TRBJ2-7, the V gene TRBV5-6; TRBD2 aligns across 8 bases. V lost 4 bases to trimming and J lost 2 bases; unmatched junction nucleotides: 5. The length of the CDR3 is 14 residues. Germline CDR1 is SGHDT and CDR2 is YYEEEE. In DNA form, the CDR3 reads TGTGCCAGCAGCCTCGGCGGGGGGCCCTACGAGCAGTACTTC. Its protein product is CASSLGGGPYEQYF.

This sequence joins TRBV4-3 and TRBJ1-1; D perhaps matches TRBD1 (5 bases). V was cut by 1 base and J by 3 bases, with 6 bases left in between. Germline-derived CDR1 and CDR2 are LGHNA and YSLEER. This CDR3 spans 13 amino acids. CDR3 bases: TGCGCCAGCAGCCAAGGGACATACACTGAAGCTTTCTTT. It translates to CASSQGTYTEAFF.

V usage is TRBV4-1 and J usage is TRBJ1-6; tentative D call: TRBD1 (6 bases). Between the trimmed V and J ends, which lost 0 bases and 1 base, there was a span of 10 bases. The CDR3 runs to 17 residues. Per germline, CDR1 MGHRA and CDR2 YSYEKL. In nucleotides, the CDR3 is TGCGCCAGCAGCCAAGATAGGGACACATCCTATAATTCACCCCTCCACTTT. It is translated as CASSQDRDTSYNSPLHF.

The V gene is TRBV2, the J gene TRBJ1-2, with 8 bases matching TRBD1. The V segment lost 4 bases and the J segment 7 bases; nucleotides outside the gene matches: 8. This CDR3 has 14 amino acids. Germline CDR1 is SNHLY and CDR2 is FYNNEI. The CDR3 loop reads CASSVGRGRAGYTF. The CDR3 DNA follows: TGTGCCAGCAGTGTAGGCAGGGGGCGCGCTGGCTACACCTTC.

This sequence joins TRBV30 and TRBJ2-3; TRBD2 is a possible D gene (5 bases). Germline V CDR1 and CDR2: GTSNPN, SVGIG (reference sequence). The V gene lost 8 bases and the J gene lost 3 bases, with 24 bases spanning the gap. CDR3 length: 16 amino acids. This chain's CDR3 is CAEPASHSGGTDTQYF. CDR3 bases: TGTGCCGAGCCGGCCTCACACTCGGGCGGGACAGATACGCAGTATTTT.

The V gene is TRBV7-2, the J gene TRBJ1-1, with TRBD1 as a possible D gene (6 bases). V was pared by 7 bases and J by 13 bases, with 19 bases between. CDR1 is SGHTA and CDR2 is FQGNSA in the germline V gene. CDR3 size: 12 residues. The chain's CDR3 is CASIPGGGPLFF. As DNA, the CDR3 is TGTGCCAGCATCCCCGGGGGGGGGCCTCTTTTCTTT.

For the CDR3, the DNA is TGTGCCAGCAGCTTACCGTCTCAAGGAGAAGATACGCAGTATTTT. This encodes CASSLPSQGEDTQYF. The rearrangement joins TRBV7-9 to TRBJ2-3; D not resolved. V gave up 2 bases and J gave up 5 bases, with 14 bases separating them. Per germline, CDR1 SEHNR and CDR2 FQNEAQ (reference sequence). The CDR3 length is 15 residues.

The chain carries TRBV27 and TRBJ2-1; D is perhaps TRBD2 (6 bases). CDR1 and CDR2 (germline): MNHEY, SMNVEV (reference sequence). With 8 bases removed from V and 0 bases from J, the gap between germline ends came to 17 bases. This CDR3 is 16 amino acids long. The CDR3: CASSGPGLLSYNEQFF. DNA for the CDR3: TGTGCCAGCTCTGGTCCGGGACTCCTCTCCTACAATGAGCAGTTCTTC.

The V gene is TRBV6-6, the J gene TRBJ1-2; D unclear. Trimming pared 2 bases from V and 5 bases from J, leaving 12 bases between. The CDR3 consists of 14 residues. Germline assignment: CDR1 MNHNY and CDR2 SVGAGI (reference sequence). The DNA of the CDR3 is TGTGCCAGCAGTTACCTTCTCACATCGTATGGCTACACCTTC. It translates to CASSYLLTSYGYTF.

This chain connects TRBV9 to TRBJ1-4; 8 positions match TRBD1. CDR1 SGDLS and CDR2 YYNGEE come from the germline V gene. V shed 2 bases and J 0 bases; nucleotides not matched to a gene: 6. This CDR3 region has 17 residues. The CDR3 nucleotides are TGTGCCAGCAGCGTGGACAGGGTCCCGGCAACTAATGAAAAACTGTTTTTT. This encodes CASSVDRVPATNEKLFF.

The CDR3 sequence: CAWSVPGQGIYEQYF. The CDR3 region has the DNA TGTGCCTGGAGTGTGCCGGGACAGGGTATCTACGAGCAGTACTTC. The chain carries TRBV30 and TRBJ2-7, with TRBD1 matching 9 bases. This CDR3 is 15 amino acids long. V trimming: 0 bases; J trimming: 3 bases; junction bases outside the gene matches: 6. The germline V gene has CDR1 GTSNPN and CDR2 SVGIG (reference sequence). The full variable domain, completed using reference TRBV30 and TRBJ2-7, is SQTIHQWPATLVQPVGSPLSLECTVEGTSNPNLYWYRQAAGRGLQLLFYSVGIGQISSEVPQNLSASRPQDRQFILSSKKLLLSDSGFYLCAWSVPGQGIYEQYFGPGTRLTVT.

V usage is TRBV7-6 and J usage is TRBJ2-7; maybe TRBD1 (7 bases). Deletions cut 5 bases from V and 0 bases from J, with 32 bases between. Germline V gene data show CDR1 as SGHVS and CDR2 as FNYEAQ. The CDR3 has 21 amino acids. The CDR3 DNA reads as TGTGCCAGCAGCCCGGGGGTACGAGGGGGCGCGTCGTCCACGAGCTCCTACGAGCAGTACTTC. Translation gives CASSPGVRGGASSTSSYEQYF.

This chain links TRBV28 with TRBJ2-5; 9 bases align to TRBD2. Trimming cost V 8 bases and J 2 bases; bases outside gene matches: 6. CDR3 length equals 14 residues. The germline V gene encodes CDR1 MDHEN and CDR2 SYDVKM. The CDR3 DNA sequence: TGTGCCAGCTCCAGCGGGGGGAATCAAGAGACCCAGTACTTC. This codes for CASSSGGNQETQYF.

In this sample, this clone turned up once. The CDR3 DNA reads TGTGCCAGCAGTGGGGGGGACAGGGGGCAATCTGGCCATTTTAACTATGGCTACACCTTC. As protein: CASSGGDRGQSGHFNYGYTF. The J gene is TRBJ1-2, the V gene TRBV6-1, with 12 bases that match TRBD1. CDR1 is MNHNS and CDR2 is SASEGT in the germline V gene. There are 20 residues in the CDR3. The V and J ends lost 4 bases and 1 base, in that order; junction bases with no gene match: 16.

The chain employs TRBV5-4 and TRBJ2-5; 8 nucleotides agree with TRBD1. Germline values: CDR1 SGHNT, CDR2 YYREEE (reference sequence). Trimming took 0 bases from V and 4 from J; bases not matched to a gene: 5. The CDR3 contains 15 residues. CDR3 amino acids: CASSLEAGGIETQYF. The CDR3 coding sequence is TGTGCCAGCAGCTTGGAGGCAGGGGGCATAGAGACCCAGTACTTC.

This chain uses TRBV2 with TRBJ2-2; 8 nucleotides match TRBD1. The CDR3 has 13 residues. CDR1 is SNHLY and CDR2 is FYNNEI in the germline V gene. The V and J ends lost 6 bases and 4 bases, in that order; junction bases with no gene match: 1. CDR3 nucleotide sequence: TGTGCCAGCAGGGGGACAGGCACCGGGGAGCTGTTTTTT. The encoded protein is CASRGTGTGELFF.

The CDR3 loop reads CASSLGGSNQPQHF. The CDR3 DNA reads as TGCGCCAGCAGCTTGGGCGGGAGCAATCAGCCCCAGCATTTT. The V gene is TRBV5-1, the J gene TRBJ1-5, with unresolved D. The V and J ends lost 0 bases and 1 base respectively, with 5 bases between them. Germline loops: CDR1 SGHRS, CDR2 YFSETQ. CDR3 length equals 14 residues.

Here the CDR3 reads CASSQMYNEQFF. CDR3 DNA sequence: TGTGCCAGCAGCCAAATGTACAATGAGCAGTTCTTC. This rearrangement joins TRBV7-9 to TRBJ2-1, with unresolved D. This CDR3 comprises 12 residues. V was cut by 5 bases and J by 4 bases, with 6 bases left in between. Germline V gene data show CDR1 as SEHNR and CDR2 as FQNEAQ (reference sequence).

The chain joins TRBV6-2 or TRBV6-3 to TRBJ2-7; 7 positions match TRBD1. V lost 8 bases, J lost 3 bases, and 7 bases stayed unmatched. Germline V gene data show CDR1 as MNHEY and CDR2 as SVGEGT. The CDR3 is made up of 13 amino acids. The CDR3 here is CASGSYRGYEQYF. The CDR3 DNA reads TGTGCCAGCGGTTCTTACAGGGGCTACGAGCAGTACTTC.